This T cell receptor beta chain was sequenced in a study of graft-versus-host responses after intestinal transplantation. The germline V and J ends were trimmed by 2 bases and 4 bases, with 12 bases remaining between them. This CDR3 is built from 16 residues. In germline, CDR1 is SNHLY, CDR2 FYNNEI. Assay used: immunoSEQ multiplex PCR; TCRdb lists only in-frame clones, some missing. The profile shows about 94,000 clones, 75% to 95% of them singletons. On this clone itself: What it recognizes is unknown.

This sequence originates from a human donor who received an intestinal transplant. The V and J genes are TRBV2 and TRBJ1-6, with D maybe TRBD1 (5 bases). Sequences were derived from unstimulated CD8+ T cells sorted from spleen or lymph node cells, sampled before intestinal transplant. The CDR3 sequence: CASSETGALYNSPLHF. CDR3 in DNA: TGTGCCAGCAGTGAAACAGGCGCCCTTTATAATTCACCCCTCCACTTT.